The next 2 T cell receptor beta chains were all read from a single sample in a study of blood T cell repertoires in COVID-19. Data came from immunoSEQ multiplex PCR; TCRdb stores just in-frame clones and leaves some out. The table lists some 80,000 clones, roughly 90% of them singletons. Sequences were obtained from peripheral blood. Every receptor here comes from a man aged 50 to 60 with COVID-19, enrolled during active disease.

The genes are TRBV15 and TRBJ2-1, with D possibly TRBD2 on 5 matching bases. The CDR3 has 12 amino acids. Germline CDR1 LNHNV, CDR2 YYDKDF (reference sequence). The V gene lost 6 bases and the J gene lost 3 bases, with 6 bases spanning the gap. CDR3: CATRGDYNEQFF. The DNA for the CDR3 is TGTGCCACCAGGGGAGACTACAATGAGCAGTTCTTC. Variable domain in full (rest from reference TRBV15 and TRBJ2-1): DAMVIQNPRYQVTQFGKPVTLSCSQTLNHNVMYWYQQKSSQAPKLLFHYYDKDFNNEADTPDNFQSRRPNTSFCFLDIRSPGLGDTAMYLCATRGDYNEQFFGPGTRLTVL.

This rearrangement joins TRBV18 to TRBJ2-1; 9 positions match TRBD1. The CDR3 loop spans 17 amino acids. The V segment lost 4 bases and the J segment 6 bases; nucleotides outside the gene matches: 13. Germline CDR1 and CDR2: KGHSH and LQKENI. The CDR3 DNA reads TGTGCCAGCTCACGGGTAGACGGGACAGGGCTAATCAATGAGCAGTTCTTC. Encoded protein: CASSRVDGTGLINEQFF.